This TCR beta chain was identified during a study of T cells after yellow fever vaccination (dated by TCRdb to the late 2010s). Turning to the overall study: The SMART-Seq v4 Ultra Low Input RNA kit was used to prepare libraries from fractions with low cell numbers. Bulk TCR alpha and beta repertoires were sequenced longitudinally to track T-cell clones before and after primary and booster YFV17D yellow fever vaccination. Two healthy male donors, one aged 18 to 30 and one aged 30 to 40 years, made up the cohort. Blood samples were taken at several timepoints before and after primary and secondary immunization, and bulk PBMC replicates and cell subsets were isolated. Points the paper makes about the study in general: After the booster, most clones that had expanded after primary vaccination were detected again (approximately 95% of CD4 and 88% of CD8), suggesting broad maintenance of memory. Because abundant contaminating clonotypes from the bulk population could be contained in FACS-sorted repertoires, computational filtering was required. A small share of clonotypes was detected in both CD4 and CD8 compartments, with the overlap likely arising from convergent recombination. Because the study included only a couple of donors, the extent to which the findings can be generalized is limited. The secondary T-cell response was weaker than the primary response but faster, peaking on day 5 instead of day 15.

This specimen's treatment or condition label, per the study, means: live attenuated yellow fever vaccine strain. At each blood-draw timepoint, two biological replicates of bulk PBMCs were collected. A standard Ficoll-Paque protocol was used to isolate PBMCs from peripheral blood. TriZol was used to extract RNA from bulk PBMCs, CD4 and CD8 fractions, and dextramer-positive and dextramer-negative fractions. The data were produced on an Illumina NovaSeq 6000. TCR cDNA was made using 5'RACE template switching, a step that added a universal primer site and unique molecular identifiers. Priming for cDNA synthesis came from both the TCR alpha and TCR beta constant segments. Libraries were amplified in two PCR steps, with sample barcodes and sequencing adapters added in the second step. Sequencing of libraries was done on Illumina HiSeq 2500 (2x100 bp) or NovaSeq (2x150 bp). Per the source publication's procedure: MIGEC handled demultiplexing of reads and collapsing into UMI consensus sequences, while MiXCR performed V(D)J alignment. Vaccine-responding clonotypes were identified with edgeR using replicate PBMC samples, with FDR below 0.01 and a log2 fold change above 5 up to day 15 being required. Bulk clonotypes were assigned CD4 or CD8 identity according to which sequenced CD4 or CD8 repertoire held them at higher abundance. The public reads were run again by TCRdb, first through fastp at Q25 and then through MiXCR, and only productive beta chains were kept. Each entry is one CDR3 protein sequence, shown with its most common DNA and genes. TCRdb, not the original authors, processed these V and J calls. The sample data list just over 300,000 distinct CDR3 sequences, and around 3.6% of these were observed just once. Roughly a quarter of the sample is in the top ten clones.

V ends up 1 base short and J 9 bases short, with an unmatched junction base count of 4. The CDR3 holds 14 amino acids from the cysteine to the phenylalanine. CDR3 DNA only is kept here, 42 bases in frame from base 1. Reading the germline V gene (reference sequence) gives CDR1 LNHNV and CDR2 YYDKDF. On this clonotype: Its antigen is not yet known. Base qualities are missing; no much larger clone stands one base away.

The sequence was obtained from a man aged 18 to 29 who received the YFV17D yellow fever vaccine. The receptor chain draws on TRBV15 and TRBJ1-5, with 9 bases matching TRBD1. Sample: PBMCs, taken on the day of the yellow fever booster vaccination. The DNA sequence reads TGTGCCACCAGCAGAGGACAGGGGGGTCGGCCCCAGCATTTT. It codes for CATSRGQGGRPQHF.